A selection of T cell receptor beta chains follows, all from one sample in a study of T cells in Graves' hyperthyroidism and ophthalmopathy. One entry per CDR3 protein, called by TCRdb with MiXCR from the multiplex PCR reads. The sample holds 300,000 to 350,000 distinct CDR3 sequences; roughly a fifth are singletons and the top ten take about 50%. Source material: blood. These receptors all stem from a woman aged 50 to 60 with Graves' hyperthyroidism. Each CDR3 is given with its conserved first and last residue. D genes are given only for firm matches. Size tells how often a clone was seen (once, few, many) or the class of an expanded clone, and some rows leave it out.

D	V	size	J	CDR3	DNA
-	TRBV6-1	-	TRBJ1-1	CASSRRTGNTEAFF	TGTGCCAGCAGTCGGCGGACGGGGAACACTGAAGCTTTCTTT
-	TRBV11-2	many	TRBJ2-5	CASSLGGATQYF	TGTGCCAGCAGCTTAGGCGGGGCGACCCAGTACTTC
TRBD2	TRBV9	few	TRBJ2-7	CASGLADGYEQYF	TGTGCCAGCGGCCTAGCGGACGGCTACGAGCAGTACTTC
TRBD1	TRBV7-8	few	TRBJ1-1	CASSYDRGRNTEAFF	TGTGCCAGCAGCTACGACAGGGGGAGGAACACTGAAGCTTTCTTT
-	TRBV6-1	many	TRBJ2-5	CASSNRGETQYF	TGTGCCAGCAGCAACCGGGGAGAGACCCAGTACTTC
TRBD1	TRBV14	-	TRBJ1-4	CASSQMTGYNEKLFF	TGTGCCAGCAGCCAGATGACAGGGTATAATGAAAAACTGTTTTTT
TRBD2	TRBV5-6	few	TRBJ2-5	CASSLELAGPYQETQYF	TGTGCCAGCAGCTTGGAATTAGCGGGGCCCTACCAAGAGACCCAGTACTTC
TRBD2	TRBV30	many	TRBJ2-1	CAWSGTSGVSYNEQFF	TGTGCCTGGAGTGGGACTAGCGGGGTCTCTTACAATGAGCAGTTCTTC
TRBD1	TRBV30	many	TRBJ1-1	CAWSVRRGQNEAFF	TGTGCCTGGAGTGTACGCAGGGGGCAAAATGAAGCTTTCTTT
TRBD2	TRBV5-4	-	TRBJ2-7	CASSLAASGRYEQYF	TGTGCCAGCAGCTTGGCGGCTAGCGGTCGCTACGAGCAGTACTTC
-	TRBV11-2	many	TRBJ1-5	CASSLDRKKHAQPQHF	TGTGCCAGCAGCTTAGATCGAAAAAAGCATGCTCAGCCCCAGCATTTT
TRBD2	TRBV12-3/TRBV12-4	-	TRBJ2-3	CASSRTSGTNTQYF	TGTGCCAGCAGTCGGACTAGCGGGACAAATACGCAGTATTTT
TRBD2	TRBV6-1	-	TRBJ2-3	CASSEVTGLAGEGTQYF	TGTGCCAGCAGTGAAGTTACGGGACTAGCGGGAGAGGGTACGCAGTATTTT
-	TRBV7-9	many	TRBJ2-1	CASSRGQLQQFF	TGTGCCAGCAGCCGAGGACAACTACAGCAGTTCTTC
-	TRBV27	many	TRBJ1-1	CASSLSGITEAFF	TGTGCCAGCAGTTTGAGTGGGATCACTGAAGCTTTCTTT
-	TRBV29-1	few	TRBJ2-3	CSVEPADTQYF	TGCAGCGTTGAACCTGCAGATACGCAGTATTTT
-	TRBV7-3	many	TRBJ2-1	CASSIDKSSYNEQFF	TGTGCCAGCAGCATCGACAAAAGCTCCTACAATGAGCAGTTCTTC
-	TRBV6-1	few	TRBJ1-2	CASSTVEGYGYTF	TGTGCCAGCAGTACAGTGGAGGGCTATGGCTACACCTTC
-	TRBV9	many	TRBJ1-3	CASSVGLGNTIYF	TGTGCCAGCAGCGTAGGTCTCGGAAACACCATATATTTT
-	TRBV2	many	TRBJ2-1	CASEAGSYNEQFF	TGTGCCAGCGAAGCGGGCTCCTACAATGAGCAGTTCTTC
TRBD1	TRBV19	-	TRBJ1-5	CASSIGQGVNNQPQHF	TGTGCCAGTAGTATAGGACAGGGGGTGAACAATCAGCCCCAGCATTTT
TRBD1	TRBV20-1	-	TRBJ2-7	CSAAGDRVYEQYF	TGCAGTGCAGCAGGGGACAGGGTGTACGAGCAGTACTTC
TRBD2	TRBV30	few	TRBJ2-5	CAWSVPRGLAGGGAETQYF	TGTGCCTGGAGTGTACCCCGAGGACTAGCGGGAGGTGGGGCAGAGACCCAGTACTTC
TRBD1	TRBV10-3	many	TRBJ1-2	CAISEGRGRDGYTF	TGTGCCATCAGTGAAGGCAGGGGGCGAGACGGCTACACCTTC
-	TRBV2	many	TRBJ2-7	CASSSQGYEQYF	TGTGCCAGCAGCTCCCAGGGCTACGAGCAGTACTTC
TRBD2	TRBV7-9	many	TRBJ2-1	CASSLSPSGRFRHNEQFF	TGTGCCAGCAGCTTATCTCCTAGCGGGAGATTCAGACACAATGAGCAGTTCTTC
TRBD1	TRBV5-1	many	TRBJ1-2	CASSPRQGAGGYTF	TGCGCCAGCAGCCCAAGACAGGGGGCGGGTGGCTACACCTTC
-	TRBV3-1	many	TRBJ2-7	CASSPWDRAYEQYF	TGTGCCAGCAGCCCCTGGGACCGGGCCTACGAGCAGTACTTC
-	TRBV12-3/TRBV12-4	few	TRBJ2-7	CASSFGQGHEQYF	TGTGCCAGCAGTTTTGGGCAGGGCCACGAGCAGTACTTC
-	TRBV20-1	many	TRBJ2-7	CSARDLDYYEQYF	TGCAGTGCTAGAGATCTGGACTACTACGAGCAGTACTTC
-	TRBV20-1	-	TRBJ2-5	CSASPGQETQYF	TGCAGTGCTAGCCCGGGGCAAGAGACCCAGTACTTC
-	TRBV7-9	many	TRBJ2-5	CASSSPGKTQYF	TGTGCCAGCAGCTCGCCCGGGAAGACCCAGTACTTC